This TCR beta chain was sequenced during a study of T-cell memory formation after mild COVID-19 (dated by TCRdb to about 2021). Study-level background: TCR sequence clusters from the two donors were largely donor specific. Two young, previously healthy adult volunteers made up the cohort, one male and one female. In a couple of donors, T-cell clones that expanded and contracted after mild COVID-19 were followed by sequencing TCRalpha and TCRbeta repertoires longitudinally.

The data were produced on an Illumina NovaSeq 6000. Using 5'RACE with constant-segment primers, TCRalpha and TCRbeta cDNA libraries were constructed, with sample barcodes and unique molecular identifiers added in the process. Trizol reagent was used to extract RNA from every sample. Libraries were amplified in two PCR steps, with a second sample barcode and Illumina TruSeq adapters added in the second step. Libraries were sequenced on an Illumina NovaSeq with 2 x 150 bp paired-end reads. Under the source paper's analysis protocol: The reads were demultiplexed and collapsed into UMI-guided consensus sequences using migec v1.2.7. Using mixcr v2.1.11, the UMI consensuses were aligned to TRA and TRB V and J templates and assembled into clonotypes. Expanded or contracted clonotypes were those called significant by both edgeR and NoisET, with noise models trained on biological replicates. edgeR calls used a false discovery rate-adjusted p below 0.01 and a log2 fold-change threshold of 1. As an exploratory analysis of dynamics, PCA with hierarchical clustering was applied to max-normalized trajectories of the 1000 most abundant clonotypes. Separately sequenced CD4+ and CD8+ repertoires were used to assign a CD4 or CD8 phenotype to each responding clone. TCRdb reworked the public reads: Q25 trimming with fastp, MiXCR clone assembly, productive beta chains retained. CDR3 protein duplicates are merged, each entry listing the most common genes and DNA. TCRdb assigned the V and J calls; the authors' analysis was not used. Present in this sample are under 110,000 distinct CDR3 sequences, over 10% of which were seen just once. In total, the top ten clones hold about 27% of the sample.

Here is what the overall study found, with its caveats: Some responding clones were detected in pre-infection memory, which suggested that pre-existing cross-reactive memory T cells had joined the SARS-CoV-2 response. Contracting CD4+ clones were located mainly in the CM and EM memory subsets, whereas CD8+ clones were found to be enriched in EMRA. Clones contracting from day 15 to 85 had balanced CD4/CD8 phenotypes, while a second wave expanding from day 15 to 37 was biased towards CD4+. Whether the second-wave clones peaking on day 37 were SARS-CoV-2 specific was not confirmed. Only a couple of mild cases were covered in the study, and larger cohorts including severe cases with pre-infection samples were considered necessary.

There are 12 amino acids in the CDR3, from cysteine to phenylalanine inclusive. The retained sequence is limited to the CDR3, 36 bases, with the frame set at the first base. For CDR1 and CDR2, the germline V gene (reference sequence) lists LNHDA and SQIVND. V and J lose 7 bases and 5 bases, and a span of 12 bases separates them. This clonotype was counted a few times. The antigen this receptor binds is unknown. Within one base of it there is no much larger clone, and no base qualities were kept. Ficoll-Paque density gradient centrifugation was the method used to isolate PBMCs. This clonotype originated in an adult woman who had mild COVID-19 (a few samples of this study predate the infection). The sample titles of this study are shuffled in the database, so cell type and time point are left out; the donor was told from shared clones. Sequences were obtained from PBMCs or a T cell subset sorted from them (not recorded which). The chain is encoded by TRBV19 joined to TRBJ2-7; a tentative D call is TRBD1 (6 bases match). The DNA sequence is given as TGTGCCAGTATAAGCAGGGACAACGAGCAGTACTTC. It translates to CASISRDNEQYF.